This entry features one TCR beta chain sequence. The data stem from a study of blood T cell repertoires in COVID-19. Study-wide context: PBMCs, B-cell-depleted T cells, or T cells provided the cDNA or gDNA that made up the material.

This CDR3 contains 16 residues. Trimming stripped 0 bases from V and 0 bases from J, with 11 bases between. Germline CDR1 and CDR2: SGHTA and FQGNSA. In the authors' workflow: It was from reference gene primer amplification that nucleated cell counts were estimated. The assay was immunoSEQ multiplex PCR, and TCRdb's table has in-frame clones only and misses some. V, J and clone size are taken as reported in that table, and D and trimming were inferred from the DNA itself. Here the sample spans about 480,000 clones, around 89% being singletons. The sequence came from a woman younger than 45 with acute or convalescent COVID-19. What was sequenced was peripheral blood. The rearrangement uses TRBV7-2 and TRBJ2-5; no clear D. CDR3 region: CASSLAVSKYQETQYF. The CDR3 DNA is TGTGCCAGCAGCTTAGCTGTCTCTAAGTACCAAGAGACCCAGTACTTC.